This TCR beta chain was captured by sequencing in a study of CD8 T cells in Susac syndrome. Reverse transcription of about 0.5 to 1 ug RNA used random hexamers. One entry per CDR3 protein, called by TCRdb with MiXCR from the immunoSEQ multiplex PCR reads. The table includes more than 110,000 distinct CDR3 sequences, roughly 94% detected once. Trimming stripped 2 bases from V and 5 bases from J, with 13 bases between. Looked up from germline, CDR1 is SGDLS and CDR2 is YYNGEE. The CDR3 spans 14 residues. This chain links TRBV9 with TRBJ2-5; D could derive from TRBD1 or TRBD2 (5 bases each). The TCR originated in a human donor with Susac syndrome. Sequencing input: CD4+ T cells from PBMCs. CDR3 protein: CASSVGTRGETQYF. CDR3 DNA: TGTGCCAGCAGCGTTGGGACGCGCGGTGAGACCCAGTACTTC.